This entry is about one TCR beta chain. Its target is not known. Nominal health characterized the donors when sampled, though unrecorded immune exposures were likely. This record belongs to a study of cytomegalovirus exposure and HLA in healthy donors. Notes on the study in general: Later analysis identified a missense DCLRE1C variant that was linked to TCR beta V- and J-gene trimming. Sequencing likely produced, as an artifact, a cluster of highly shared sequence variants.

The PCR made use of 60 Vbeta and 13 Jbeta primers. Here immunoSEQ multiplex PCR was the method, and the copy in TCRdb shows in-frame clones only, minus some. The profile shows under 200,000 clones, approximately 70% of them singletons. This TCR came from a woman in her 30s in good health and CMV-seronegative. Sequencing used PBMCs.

CDR3 in DNA: TGTGCCAGCAGCTCGGGACTAGCGGGGTTCTACGAGCAGTACTTC. This codes for CASSSGLAGFYEQYF. V usage is TRBV13 and J usage is TRBJ2-5; 13 bases are a match to TRBD2. The DNA end lines up better with TRBJ2-7; the J call may be wrong. The CDR3 is 15 amino acids. Germline lookup yields CDR1 PRHDT and CDR2 FYEKMQ (reference sequence).